This T cell receptor beta chain is drawn from a study of siplizumab effects on memory and regulatory T cells. Study results and limitations: Alloreactive clones mapping to unstimulated subsets formed only a minor fraction. About 80-96% of proliferating CD4+ or CD8+ clones had no assignable naive or memory phenotype. Suppressive activity of Tregs proliferating in siplizumab cultures remained unconfirmed.

Notes on this clone: Its antigen remains unidentified.

Here immunoSEQ multiplex PCR was the method, and the copy in TCRdb shows in-frame clones only, minus some. The data hold about 100,000 clones, with roughly nine tenths observed a single time. V shed 6 bases and J shed 5 bases, with 20 bases lying between them. The length of the CDR3 is 16 residues. Germline V CDR1 and CDR2: LNHDA, SQIVND (reference sequence). The sequencing input was Tregs sorted from blood. The receptor comes from a human donor in good health. The chain combines TRBV19 with TRBJ1-5; perhaps TRBD1 as D (5 bases). The CDR3 DNA follows: TGTGCCAGTAGGCTAAGAGGAGGGGACGCTTATCAGCCCCAGCATTTT. Its protein is CASRLRGGDAYQPQHF. The full variable domain, rest sourced from reference TRBV19 and TRBJ1-5, is DGGITQSPKYLFRKEGQNVTLSCEQNLNHDAMYWYRQDPGQGLRLIYYSQIVNDFQKGDIAEGYSVSREKKESFPLTVTSAQKNPTAFYLCASRLRGGDAYQPQHFGDGTRLSIL.